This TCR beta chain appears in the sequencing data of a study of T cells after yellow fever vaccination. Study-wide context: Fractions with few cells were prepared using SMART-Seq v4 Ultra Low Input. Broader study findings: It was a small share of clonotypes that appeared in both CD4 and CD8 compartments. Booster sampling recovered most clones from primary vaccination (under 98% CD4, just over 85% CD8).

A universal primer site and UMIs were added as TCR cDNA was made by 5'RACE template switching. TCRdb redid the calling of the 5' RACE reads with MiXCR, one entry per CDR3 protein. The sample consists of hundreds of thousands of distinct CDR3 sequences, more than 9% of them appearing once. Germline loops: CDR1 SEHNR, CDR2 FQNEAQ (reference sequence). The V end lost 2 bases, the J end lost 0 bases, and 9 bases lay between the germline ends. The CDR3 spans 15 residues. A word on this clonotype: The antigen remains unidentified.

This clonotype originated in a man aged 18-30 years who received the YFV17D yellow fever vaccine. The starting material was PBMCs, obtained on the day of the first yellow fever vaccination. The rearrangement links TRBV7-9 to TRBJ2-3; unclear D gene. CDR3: CASSLSSYSTDTQYF. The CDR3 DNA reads TGTGCCAGCAGCTTATCAAGCTATAGCACAGATACGCAGTATTTT.